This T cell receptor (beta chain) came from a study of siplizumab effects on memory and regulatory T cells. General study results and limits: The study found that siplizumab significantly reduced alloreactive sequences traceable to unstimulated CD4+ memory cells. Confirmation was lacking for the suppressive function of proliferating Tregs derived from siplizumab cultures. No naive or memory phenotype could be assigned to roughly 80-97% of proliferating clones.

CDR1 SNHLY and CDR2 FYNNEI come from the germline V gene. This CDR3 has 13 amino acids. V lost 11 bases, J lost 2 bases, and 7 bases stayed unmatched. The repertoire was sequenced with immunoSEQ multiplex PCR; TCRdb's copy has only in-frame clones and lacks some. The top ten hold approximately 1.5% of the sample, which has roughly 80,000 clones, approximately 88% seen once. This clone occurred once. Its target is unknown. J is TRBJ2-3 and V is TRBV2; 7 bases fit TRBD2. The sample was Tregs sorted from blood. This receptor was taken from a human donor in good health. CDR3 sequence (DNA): TGTGCCTCTGGGGGAGGGCCCACAGATACGCAGTATTTT. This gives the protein CASGGGPTDTQYF.